The 30 T cell receptor beta chains in this list originate from one sample, sequenced in a study of a mutant IDH1 vaccine in newly diagnosed glioma. Their antigen targets remain unknown. Method: immunoSEQ multiplex PCR; TCRdb's copy keeps in-frame clones and lacks some. This sample yields around 60,000 clones, of which 89% are seen a single time; roughly 1.9% belongs to the top ten. Time point indicated: week 11, during vaccination. Every vaccine dose comprised 300 ug of mutant IDH1 20-mer peptide plus topical imiquimod. Material: PBMCs, obtained from a glioma patient whose treatment included an IDH1 peptide vaccine. The receptors come from a man between 35 and 55 years old with glioma.

This chain connects TRBV27 to TRBJ1-1; 8 bases map to TRBD1. The CDR3 loop spans 14 amino acids. Germline V CDR1 and CDR2: MNHEY, SMNVEV (reference sequence). Unmatched junction bases numbered 8, after V lost 3 bases and J lost 8 bases. The CDR3 loop is CASSFSRTGSEAFF. DNA of the CDR3: TGTGCCAGCAGTTTTTCACGGACAGGGAGCGAAGCTTTCTTT.

The V gene is TRBV30, the J gene TRBJ1-1; unclear D gene. V shed 4 bases and J shed 8 bases, with 14 bases lying between them. This CDR3 has 12 amino acids. Germline CDR1 is GTSNPN and CDR2 is SVGIG (reference sequence). DNA for the CDR3: TGTGCCTGGACCCCCCGGGAACAGGAAGCTTTCTTT. Protein: CAWTPREQEAFF.

The V and J genes are TRBV7-8 and TRBJ2-1; 7 bases match TRBD1. CDR1 SGHVS and CDR2 FQNEAQ come from the germline V gene. This CDR3 is built from 15 residues. The J segment lost 2 bases and the V segment lost 6 bases, leaving 7 bases of the junction unmatched. The CDR3 DNA sequence: TGTGCCAGCAGTTGGGGGACAGAGACCTACAATGAGCAGTTCTTC. It yields the protein CASSWGTETYNEQFF.

This sequence joins TRBV28 and TRBJ2-1; D is possibly TRBD2 (5 bases). V was cut by 5 bases and J by 7 bases, with 15 bases left in between. There are 14 residues in the CDR3. Germline-derived CDR1 and CDR2 are MDHEN and SYDVKM. DNA of the CDR3: TGTGCCAGCAGTCGAGGCGGGTCGTGGAATGAGCAGTTCTTC. Encoded protein: CASSRGGSWNEQFF. Based on the CDR3 plus reference TRBV28 and TRBJ2-1, the full variable domain is DVKVTQSSRYLVKRTGEKVFLECVQDMDHENMFWYRQDPGLGLRLIYFSYDVKMKEKGDIPEGYSVSREKKERFSLILESASTNQTSMYLCASSRGGSWNEQFFGPGTRLTVL.

The J gene is TRBJ1-4, the V gene TRBV5-6; D is perhaps TRBD1 (5 bases). The V end was cut by 4 bases, the J end by 0 bases, with 13 bases between. Germline V gene lookup returns CDR1 SGHDT and CDR2 YYEEEE. The CDR3 loop spans 16 amino acids. CDR3 coding DNA: TGTGCCAGCAGCCCCGACAGAGCAGCAACTAATGAAAAACTGTTTTTT. This gives the protein CASSPDRAATNEKLFF.

The J gene is TRBJ1-2, the V gene TRBV5-4, with 7 bases fitting TRBD1. CDR1 is SGHNT, CDR2 YYREEE, per germline (reference sequence). The CDR3 covers 12 residues. The V segment lost 4 bases and the J segment 7 bases; nucleotides outside the gene matches: 4. Here the CDR3 reads CASSVTGSGYTF. CDR3 bases: TGTGCCAGCAGCGTGACAGGGAGTGGCTACACCTTC.

The chain couples TRBV5-1 to TRBJ2-1; D is undetermined. The CDR3 contains 16 residues. Per the germline V gene, CDR1 is SGHRS and CDR2 is YFSETQ. Trimming removed 2 bases from V and 0 bases from J, with 12 bases in between. The CDR3 reads CASSFRPPSSYNEQFF. CDR3 DNA sequence: TGCGCCAGCAGCTTCAGGCCACCGAGCTCCTACAATGAGCAGTTCTTC.

The genes are TRBV27 and TRBJ1-1; the D gene is possibly TRBD1 (6 bases). Trimming took 2 bases from V and 5 from J, leaving 9 bases between them. CDR3 size: 13 residues. Germline V CDR1 and CDR2: MNHEY, SMNVEV (reference sequence). DNA of the CDR3: TGTGCCAGCAGTTTAGGCAGGGGAACTGAAGCTTTCTTT. Its protein product is CASSLGRGTEAFF.

The chain is built from TRBV5-1 and TRBJ1-1, with TRBD1 identical over 7 bases. V lost 4 bases and J lost 3; bases outside the gene matches: 9. Germline CDR1 reads SGHRS; CDR2 reads YFSETQ. The CDR3 extends over 15 amino acids. CDR3 in amino acids: CASSVLQGWDTEAFF. The CDR3 region has the DNA TGCGCCAGCAGCGTCTTACAGGGGTGGGACACTGAAGCTTTCTTT.

V and J are TRBV6-5 and TRBJ2-3; D unresolved. Deletions cut 5 bases from V and 6 bases from J, with 12 bases between. The length of the CDR3 is 13 residues. Germline V gives CDR1 MNHEY, CDR2 SVGAGI. CDR3: CASSHLVRDTQYF. The CDR3 DNA reads TGTGCCAGCAGTCACCTAGTGAGGGATACGCAGTATTTT.

The rearrangement links TRBV15 to TRBJ1-2; possible D gene TRBD1, 6 bases. The germline gives CDR1 LNHNV, CDR2 YYDKDF (reference sequence). The CDR3 has 14 amino acids. The germline V and J ends were trimmed by 0 bases and 6 bases, with 11 bases remaining between them. The chain's CDR3 is CATSREGRGHGYTF. The CDR3 DNA reads as TGTGCCACCAGCAGAGAGGGCAGGGGCCATGGCTACACCTTC.

In this sample, this clone turned up once. At one end the junction does not follow the germline gene, possibly because of a read error. V gene TRBV7-2 combines with J gene TRBJ2-3; 9 positions agree with TRBD2. Germline CDR1 SGHTA, CDR2 FQGNSA. The CDR3 consists of 14 residues. This CDR3 reads CASSVAGAHDTQYF. As DNA, the CDR3 is TGTGCCAGCAGCGTAGCGGGAGCGCACGATACGCAGTATTTT.

The V gene is TRBV27, the J gene TRBJ2-1; tentatively, D is TRBD1 or TRBD2 (5 bases each). The CDR3 loop spans 15 amino acids. V lost 2 bases, J lost 7 bases, and 15 bases lay in between. Germline CDR1 reads MNHEY; CDR2 reads SMNVEV (reference sequence). The CDR3 protein is CASSLTWGPGNEQFF. The CDR3 nucleotides read TGTGCCAGCAGTTTAACGTGGGGACCTGGGAATGAGCAGTTCTTC.

The chain has TRBV5-1 and TRBJ2-1, with a tentative D call TRBD2 (5 bases). CDR3 length: 16 residues. Germline V CDR1 and CDR2: SGHRS, YFSETQ. The germline V and J ends were trimmed by 0 bases and 7 bases, with 17 bases remaining between them. The CDR3 coding sequence is TGCGCCAGCAGCTTGGAGCCGGGAACGGTCGGGAATGAGCAGTTCTTC. This sequence encodes CASSLEPGTVGNEQFF.

This rearrangement joins TRBV9 to TRBJ2-4; TRBD2 matches at 7 bases. The CDR3 consists of 18 residues. Germline assignment: CDR1 SGDLS and CDR2 YYNGEE. After removal of 0 bases from V and 0 bases from J, the junction contained 9 bases not matched to a gene. CDR3 coding DNA: TGTGCCAGCAGCGTAGGATCGTGGGGGGGTCTAGCCAAAAACATTCAGTACTTC. It codes for CASSVGSWGGLAKNIQYF.

The CDR3 bases are TGCGCCAGCAGCCAAGGTCGAGGGGAGATCTCCTACGAGCAGTACTTC. It codes for CASSQGRGEISYEQYF. The gene calls are TRBV4-1 and TRBJ2-7; D may correspond to TRBD1 or TRBD2 (5 bases each). The V and J ends lost 1 base and 0 bases respectively, with 13 bases between them. This CDR3 is 16 amino acids long. Per the germline V gene, CDR1 is MGHRA and CDR2 is YSYEKL.

V gene TRBV7-9 combines with J gene TRBJ2-7; 9 bases are a match to TRBD1. Germline CDR1 is SEHNR and CDR2 is FQNEAQ (reference sequence). This CDR3 comprises 13 residues. V lost 4 bases, J lost 6 bases, and 4 bases stayed unmatched. The CDR3 region has the DNA TGTGCCAGCAGCTCCCTGACAGGGGGCGAGCAGTACGTC. This gives the protein CASSSLTGGEQYV.

The chain employs TRBV19 and TRBJ1-2, with TRBD1 matching 8 bases. CDR1 is LNHDA and CDR2 is SQIVND in the germline V gene (reference sequence). J was trimmed by 7 bases and V by 4 bases; bases with no gene match: 11. The CDR3 covers 15 residues. This chain's CDR3 is CASSTVRGPTGGYTF. Here the CDR3 DNA reads TGTGCCAGTAGTACCGTCAGGGGGCCGACGGGTGGCTACACCTTC. Full variable domain (remainder filled in from reference TRBV19 and TRBJ1-2): DGGITQSPKYLFRKEGQNVTLSCEQNLNHDAMYWYRQDPGQGLRLIYYSQIVNDFQKGDIAEGYSVSREKKESFPLTVTSAQKNPTAFYLCASSTVRGPTGGYTFGSGTRLTVV.

The chain employs TRBV18 and TRBJ2-7; 8 nucleotides align to TRBD2. The CDR3 loop spans 17 amino acids. The V gene end was trimmed by 4 bases and the J gene end by 1 base; junction bases not matched to a gene: 12. The V gene's germline CDR1 is KGHSH and CDR2 LQKENI. This chain's CDR3 is CASSRGLGGVGSYEQYV. CDR3 DNA: TGTGCCAGCTCACGGGGACTAGGGGGAGTAGGATCCTACGAGCAGTACGTC.

This clone turned up a few times. The J gene is TRBJ2-3, the V gene TRBV19, with no clear D. The CDR3 loop spans 14 amino acids. The germline V gene has CDR1 LNHDA and CDR2 SQIVND (reference sequence). The ends were cut back, 6 bases at V and 4 bases at J, with 14 bases in the middle. This CDR3 is CASRGQPSADTQYF. For the CDR3, the DNA is TGTGCCAGTAGAGGCCAACCCAGTGCAGATACGCAGTATTTT.

This sequence joins TRBV2 and TRBJ1-3; a possible D gene is TRBD1 (6 bases). Germline CDR1 is SNHLY and CDR2 is FYNNEI. The CDR3 loop spans 17 amino acids. V was shortened by 6 bases and J by 4 bases, with 22 bases between the two germline ends. The CDR3 loop is CASSQSRGGREGNTIYF. The CDR3 DNA reads TGTGCCAGCAGCCAATCACGAGGGGGGCGAGAAGGAAACACCATATATTTT.

The V call is TRBV18, the J call TRBJ2-5; TRBD1 agrees at 11 bases. V was clipped by 0 bases and J by 1 base; unmatched bases: 1. This CDR3 comprises 16 residues. The germline V gene encodes CDR1 KGHSH and CDR2 LQKENI. CDR3 protein: CASSPPGTGGQETQYF. DNA for the CDR3: TGTGCCAGCTCACCACCCGGGACAGGGGGCCAAGAGACCCAGTACTTC.

The rearrangement links TRBV5-6 to TRBJ1-3; no clear D gene. Germline CDR1 is SGHDT and CDR2 is YYEEEE. This CDR3 region has 11 residues. Trimming cost V 0 bases and J 8 bases, with 3 bases left between them. CDR3 nucleotides: TGTGCCAGCAGCTTGGACCACACCATATATTTT. Its protein is CASSLDHTIYF.

The rearrangement uses TRBV5-4 and TRBJ2-3; no clear D. Trimming stripped 1 base from V and 2 bases from J, with 8 bases between. This CDR3 is 14 amino acids long. Germline V gives CDR1 SGHNT, CDR2 YYREEE (reference sequence). The CDR3 spells CASSLLPDTDTQYF. The CDR3 DNA follows: TGTGCCAGCAGCTTGTTACCAGACACAGATACGCAGTATTTT.

V gene TRBV6-4 combines with J gene TRBJ2-1; TRBD2 matches at 10 bases. The junction had 0 bases not matched to a gene; V was cut back by 6 bases and J by 1 base. Germline CDR1 is MRHNA and CDR2 is SNTAGT. CDR3 length equals 14 residues. In nucleotides, the CDR3 is TGTGCCAGCAGAGCGGGGGGGTCCTACAATGAGCAGTTCTTC. Amino acid sequence: CASRAGGSYNEQFF.

This clone was observed once. The rearrangement joins TRBV5-1 to TRBJ2-5; D may match TRBD1 or TRBD2 (5 bases each). With 3 bases removed from V and 2 bases from J, the gap between germline ends came to 20 bases. The CDR3 totals 17 residues. The germline gives CDR1 SGHRS, CDR2 YFSETQ. This chain's CDR3 is CASSSIGGRGGQETQYF. The CDR3, as DNA: TGCGCCAGCAGCTCAATTGGGGGTAGGGGTGGTCAAGAGACCCAGTACTTC.

This clone showed up just a few times. The chain recombines TRBV6-5 with TRBJ1-5, with TRBD1 identical over 7 bases. Germline V lookup: CDR1 MNHEY, CDR2 SVGAGI. The CDR3 totals 12 residues. Trimming cost V 6 bases and J 7 bases; bases outside gene matches: 3. The CDR3, as DNA: TGTGCCAGCAGCCACAGGGGACAGCCCCAGCATTTT. Amino acid sequence: CASSHRGQPQHF.

The rearrangement uses TRBV7-2 and TRBJ1-1, with 8 bases matching TRBD1. The CDR3 is 11 residues long. The J segment lost 11 bases and the V segment lost 4 bases, leaving 3 bases of the junction unmatched. The germline gives CDR1 SGHTA, CDR2 FQGNSA. CDR3: CASSSRGPAFF. CDR3 bases: TGTGCCAGCAGCTCCAGGGGGCCCGCTTTCTTT.

This sequence joins TRBV4-1 and TRBJ1-6; tentatively, D is TRBD1 (5 bases). The V and J ends lost 0 bases and 7 bases respectively, with 10 bases between them. The CDR3 runs 15 residues. The germline V gene has CDR1 MGHRA and CDR2 YSYEKL. CDR3 protein: CASSQDQGRNSPLHF. Here the CDR3 DNA reads TGCGCCAGCAGCCAAGATCAGGGACGGAATTCACCCCTCCACTTT.

CDR3 in amino acids: CASTQWEGEQYF. CDR3 in DNA: TGTGCCAGCACCCAGTGGGAGGGCGAGCAGTACTTC. V gene TRBV28 combines with J gene TRBJ2-7, with 7 bases fitting TRBD2. Trimming took 7 bases from V and 6 from J; bases not matched to a gene: 6. CDR1 is MDHEN, CDR2 SYDVKM, per germline. The CDR3 consists of 12 residues.